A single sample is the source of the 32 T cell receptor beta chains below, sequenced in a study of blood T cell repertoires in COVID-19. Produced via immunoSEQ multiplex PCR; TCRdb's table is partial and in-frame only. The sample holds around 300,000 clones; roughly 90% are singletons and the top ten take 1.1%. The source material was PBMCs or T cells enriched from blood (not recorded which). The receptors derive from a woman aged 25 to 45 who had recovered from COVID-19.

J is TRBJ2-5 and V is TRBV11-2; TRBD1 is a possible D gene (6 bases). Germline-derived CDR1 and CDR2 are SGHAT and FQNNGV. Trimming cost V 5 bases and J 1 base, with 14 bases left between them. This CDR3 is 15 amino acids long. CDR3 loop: CASSRRGQVQETQYF. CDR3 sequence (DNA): TGTGCCAGCAGCCGACGGGGACAAGTCCAAGAGACCCAGTACTTC.

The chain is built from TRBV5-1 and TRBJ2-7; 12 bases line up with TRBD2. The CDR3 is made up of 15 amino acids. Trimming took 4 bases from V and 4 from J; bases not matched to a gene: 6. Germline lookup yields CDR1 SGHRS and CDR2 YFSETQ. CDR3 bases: TGCGCCAGCAGCCCGACTAGCGGGAGTTTATACGAGCAGTACTTC. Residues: CASSPTSGSLYEQYF.

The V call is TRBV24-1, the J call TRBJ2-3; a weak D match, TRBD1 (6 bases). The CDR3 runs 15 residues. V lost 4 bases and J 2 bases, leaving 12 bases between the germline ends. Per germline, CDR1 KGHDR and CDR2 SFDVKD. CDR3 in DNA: TGTGCCACCAGTGACCACCGGACAGACACAGATACGCAGTATTTT. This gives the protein CATSDHRTDTDTQYF.

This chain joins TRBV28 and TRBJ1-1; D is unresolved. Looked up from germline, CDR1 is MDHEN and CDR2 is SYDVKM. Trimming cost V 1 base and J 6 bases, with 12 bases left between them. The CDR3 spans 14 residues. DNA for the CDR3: TGTGCCAGCAGTTTATTCAACAACCTGGCTGAAGCTTTCTTT. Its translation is CASSLFNNLAEAFF.

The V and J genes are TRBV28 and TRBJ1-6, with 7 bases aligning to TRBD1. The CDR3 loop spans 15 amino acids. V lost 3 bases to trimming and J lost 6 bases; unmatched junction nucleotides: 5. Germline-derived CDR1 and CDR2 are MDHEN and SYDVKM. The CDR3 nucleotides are TGTGCCAGCAGTTTTCTCGGACAGGTTAATTCACCCCTCCACTTT. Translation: CASSFLGQVNSPLHF.

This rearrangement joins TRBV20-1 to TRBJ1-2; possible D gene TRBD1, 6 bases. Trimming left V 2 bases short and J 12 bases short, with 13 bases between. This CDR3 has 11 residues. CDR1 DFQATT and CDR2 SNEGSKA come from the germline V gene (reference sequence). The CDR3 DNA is TGCAGTGCTAGAAACAGGGAGTCCAACACCTTC. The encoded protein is CSARNRESNTF.

The CDR3 bases are TGTGCCAGCAGCCCCCAGGACAGGGGGCACGGCTACACCTTC. Protein: CASSPQDRGHGYTF. The V gene is TRBV21-1, the J gene TRBJ1-2; the DNA was not compared with TRBD1, the D call given in the table. TRBV21-1 is a documented pseudogene. The CDR3 is 14 residues long.

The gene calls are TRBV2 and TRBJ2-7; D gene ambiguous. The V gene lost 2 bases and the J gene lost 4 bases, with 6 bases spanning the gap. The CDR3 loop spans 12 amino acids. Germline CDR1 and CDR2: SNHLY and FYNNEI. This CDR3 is CASSEQIYEQYF. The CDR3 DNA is TGTGCCAGCAGTGAACAGATATACGAGCAGTACTTC.

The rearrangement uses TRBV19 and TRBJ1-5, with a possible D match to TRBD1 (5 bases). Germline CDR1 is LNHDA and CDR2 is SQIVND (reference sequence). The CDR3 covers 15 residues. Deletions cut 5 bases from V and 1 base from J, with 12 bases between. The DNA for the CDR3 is TGTGCCAGTAGTCCGGTCCAGGGAAGCAATCAGCCCCAGCATTTT. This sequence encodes CASSPVQGSNQPQHF.

CDR3 DNA sequence: TGTGCCTGGAGTGTACTAGCGAGAAGCCAAGAGACCCAGTACTTC. Its protein is CAWSVLARSQETQYF. The gene calls are TRBV30 and TRBJ2-5; TRBD2 agrees at 7 bases. The ends lost 0 bases at V and 1 base at J; junction bases unmatched: 5. Germline V lookup: CDR1 GTSNPN, CDR2 SVGIG (reference sequence). The CDR3 extends over 15 amino acids.

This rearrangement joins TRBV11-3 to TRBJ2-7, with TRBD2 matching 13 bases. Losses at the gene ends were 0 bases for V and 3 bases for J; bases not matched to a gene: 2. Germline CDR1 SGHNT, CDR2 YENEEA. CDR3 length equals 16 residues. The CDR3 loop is CASSLDGTSGNYEQYF. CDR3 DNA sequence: TGTGCCAGCAGCTTAGATGGGACTAGCGGGAACTACGAGCAGTACTTC.

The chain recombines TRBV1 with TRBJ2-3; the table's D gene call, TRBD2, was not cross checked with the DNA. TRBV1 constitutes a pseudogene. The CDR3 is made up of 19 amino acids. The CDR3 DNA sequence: TGCACCAGCAGCCTACTGGGGACTAGCGGGAGGGGTAGCACAGATACGCAGTATTTT. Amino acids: CTSSLLGTSGRGSTDTQYF.

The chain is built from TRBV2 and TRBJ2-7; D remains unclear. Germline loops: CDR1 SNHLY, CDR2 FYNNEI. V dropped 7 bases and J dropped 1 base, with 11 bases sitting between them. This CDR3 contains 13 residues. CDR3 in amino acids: CASKRGPSYEQYF. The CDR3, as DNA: TGTGCCAGCAAGCGTGGCCCTTCCTACGAGCAGTACTTC.

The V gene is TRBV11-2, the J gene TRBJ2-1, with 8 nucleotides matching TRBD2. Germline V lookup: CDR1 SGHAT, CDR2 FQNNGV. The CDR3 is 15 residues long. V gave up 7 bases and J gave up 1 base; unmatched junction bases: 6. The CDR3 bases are TGTGCCAGCAACCCAGTAGCGGGATCCTACAATGAGCAGTTCTTC. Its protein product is CASNPVAGSYNEQFF.

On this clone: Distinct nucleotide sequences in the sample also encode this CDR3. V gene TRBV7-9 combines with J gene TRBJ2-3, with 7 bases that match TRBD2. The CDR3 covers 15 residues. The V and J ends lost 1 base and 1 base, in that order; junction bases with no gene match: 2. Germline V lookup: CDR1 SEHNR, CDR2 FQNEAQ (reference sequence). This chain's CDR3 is CASSLGAGGTDTQYF. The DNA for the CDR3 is TGTGCCAGCAGCTTAGGGGCGGGAGGCACAGATACGCAGTATTTT.

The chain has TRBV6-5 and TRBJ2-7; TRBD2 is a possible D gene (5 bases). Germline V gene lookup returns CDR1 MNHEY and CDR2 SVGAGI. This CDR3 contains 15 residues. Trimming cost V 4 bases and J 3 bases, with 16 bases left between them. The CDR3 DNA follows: TGTGCCAGCAGTTCCCGGGGTAGCAGCGGCTACGAGCAGTACTTC. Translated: CASSSRGSSGYEQYF.

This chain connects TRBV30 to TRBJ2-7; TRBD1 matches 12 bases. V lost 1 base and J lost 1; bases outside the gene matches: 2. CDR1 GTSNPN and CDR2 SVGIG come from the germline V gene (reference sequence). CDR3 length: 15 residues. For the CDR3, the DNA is TGTGCCTGGAGTGGGGGACAGGGGGCATCCTACGAGCAGTACTTC. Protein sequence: CAWSGGQGASYEQYF.

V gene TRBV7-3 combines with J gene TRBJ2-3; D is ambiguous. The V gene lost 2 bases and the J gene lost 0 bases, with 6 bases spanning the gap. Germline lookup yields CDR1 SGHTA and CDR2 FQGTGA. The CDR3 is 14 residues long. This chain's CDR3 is CASSLGRSTDTQYF. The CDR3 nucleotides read TGTGCCAGCAGCTTAGGGCGCAGCACAGATACGCAGTATTTT.

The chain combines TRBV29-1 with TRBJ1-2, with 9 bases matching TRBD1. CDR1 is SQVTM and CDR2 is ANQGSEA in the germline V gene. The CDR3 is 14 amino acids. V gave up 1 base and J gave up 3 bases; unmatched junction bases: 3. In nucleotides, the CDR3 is TGCAGCGTTGAAGTGAACAGGGGGCACTATGGCTACACCTTC. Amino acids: CSVEVNRGHYGYTF.

The CDR3 DNA follows: TGTGCCAGTAGGTCAGGGGGCAGCACAGATACGCAGTATTTT. It yields the protein CASRSGGSTDTQYF. The chain uses TRBV19 and TRBJ2-3, with 8 bases fitting TRBD1. J was trimmed by 0 bases and V by 6 bases; bases with no gene match: 2. CDR1 is LNHDA, CDR2 SQIVND, per germline (reference sequence). The CDR3 is made up of 14 amino acids.

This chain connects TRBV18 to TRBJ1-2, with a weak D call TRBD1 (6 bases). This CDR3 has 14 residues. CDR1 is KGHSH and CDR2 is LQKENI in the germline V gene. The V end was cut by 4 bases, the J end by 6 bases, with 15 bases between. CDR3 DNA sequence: TGTGCCAGCTCACTCTCAACACAGGGAAATGGCTACACCTTC. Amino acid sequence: CASSLSTQGNGYTF.

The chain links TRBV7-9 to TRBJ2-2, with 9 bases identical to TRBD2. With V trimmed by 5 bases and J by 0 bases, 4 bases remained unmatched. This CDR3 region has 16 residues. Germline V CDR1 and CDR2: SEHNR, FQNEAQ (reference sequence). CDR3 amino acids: CASSRAGGTNTGELFF. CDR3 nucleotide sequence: TGTGCCAGCAGCAGGGCGGGAGGGACGAACACCGGGGAGCTGTTTTTT.

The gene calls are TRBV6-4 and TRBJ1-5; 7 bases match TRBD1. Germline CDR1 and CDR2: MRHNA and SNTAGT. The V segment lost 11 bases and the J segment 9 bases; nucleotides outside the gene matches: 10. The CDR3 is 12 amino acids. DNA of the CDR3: TGTGCCGGACACAGGGGCGGGTGGCCCCAGCATTTT. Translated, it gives CAGHRGGWPQHF.

CDR3 DNA sequence: TGTGCCAGCAGCGACCGACAGGCCTACGAGCAGTACTTC. It is translated as CASSDRQAYEQYF. The gene calls are TRBV7-2 and TRBJ2-7, with D possibly being TRBD1 (6 bases). V was shortened by 5 bases and J by 2 bases, with 10 bases between the two germline ends. Looked up from germline, CDR1 is SGHTA and CDR2 is FQGNSA. The CDR3 length is 13 residues.

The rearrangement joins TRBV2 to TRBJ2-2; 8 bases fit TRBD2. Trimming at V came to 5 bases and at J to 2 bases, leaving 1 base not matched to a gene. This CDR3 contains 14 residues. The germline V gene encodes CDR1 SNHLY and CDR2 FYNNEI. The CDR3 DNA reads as TGTGCCAGCAGTAGCGGGGGAAACACCGGGGAGCTGTTTTTT. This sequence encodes CASSSGGNTGELFF.

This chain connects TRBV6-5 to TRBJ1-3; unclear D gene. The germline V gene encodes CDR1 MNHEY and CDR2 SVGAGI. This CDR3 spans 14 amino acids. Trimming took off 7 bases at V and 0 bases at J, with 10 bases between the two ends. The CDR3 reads CASKGLFSGNTIYF. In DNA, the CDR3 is TGTGCCAGCAAAGGACTGTTCTCTGGAAACACCATATATTTT.

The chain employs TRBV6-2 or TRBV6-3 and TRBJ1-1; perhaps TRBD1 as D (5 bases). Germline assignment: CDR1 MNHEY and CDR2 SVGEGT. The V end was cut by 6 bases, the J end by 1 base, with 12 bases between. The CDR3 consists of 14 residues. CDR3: CASSRTLENTEAFF. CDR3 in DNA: TGTGCCAGCAGCCGGACACTGGAGAACACTGAAGCTTTCTTT.

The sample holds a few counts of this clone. CDR3 DNA: TGTGCCAGCAGTCAGAGCAATCAGCCCCAGCATTTT. Residues: CASSQSNQPQHF. The V call is TRBV28, the J call TRBJ1-5; D uncertain. Per germline, CDR1 MDHEN and CDR2 SYDVKM. Trimming left V 5 bases short and J 1 base short, with 3 bases between. The length of the CDR3 is 12 residues.

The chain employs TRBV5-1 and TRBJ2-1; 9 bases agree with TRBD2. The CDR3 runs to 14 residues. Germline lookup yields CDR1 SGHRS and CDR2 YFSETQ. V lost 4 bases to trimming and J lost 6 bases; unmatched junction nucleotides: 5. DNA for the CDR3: TGCGCCAGCAGCCCCGGGACTAGCTCCAATGAGCAGTTCTTC. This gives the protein CASSPGTSSNEQFF.

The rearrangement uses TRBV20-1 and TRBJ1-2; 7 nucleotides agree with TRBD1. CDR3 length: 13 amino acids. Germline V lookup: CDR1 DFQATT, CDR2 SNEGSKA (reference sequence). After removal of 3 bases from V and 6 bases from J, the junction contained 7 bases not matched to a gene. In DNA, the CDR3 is TGCAGTGCTAGTATCGACAGGGAGGATGGCTACACCTTC. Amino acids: CSASIDREDGYTF.

Here the CDR3 DNA reads TGTGCCAGTAGTATTAACCAGGGTATCAGGAACACTGAAGCTTTCTTT. Protein: CASSINQGIRNTEAFF. The V gene is TRBV19, the J gene TRBJ1-1; D is possibly TRBD1 (5 bases). The CDR3 totals 16 residues. Germline V lookup: CDR1 LNHDA, CDR2 SQIVND (reference sequence). The V end lost 3 bases, the J end lost 1 base, and 15 bases lay between the germline ends.

CDR3 DNA: TGTGCCAGCAGCCTGACCCGAGGGTACGGAGCTGAGCAGTTCTTC. Translated, it gives CASSLTRGYGAEQFF. The V and J genes are TRBV14 and TRBJ2-1, with D maybe TRBD2 (5 bases). Germline V CDR1 and CDR2: SGHDN, FVKESK. Trimming left V 4 bases short and J 9 bases short, with 19 bases between. This CDR3 spans 15 amino acids.